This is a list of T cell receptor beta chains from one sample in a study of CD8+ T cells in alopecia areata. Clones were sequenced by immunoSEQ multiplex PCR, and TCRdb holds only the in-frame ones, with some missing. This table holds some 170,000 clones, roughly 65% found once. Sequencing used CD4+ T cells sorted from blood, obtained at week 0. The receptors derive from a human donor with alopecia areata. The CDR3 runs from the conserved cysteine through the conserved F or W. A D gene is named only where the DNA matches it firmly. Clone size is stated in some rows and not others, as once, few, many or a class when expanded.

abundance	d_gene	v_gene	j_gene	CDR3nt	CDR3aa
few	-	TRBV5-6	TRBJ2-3	TGTGCCAGCAGCTCCTTGGCTCTCAGCACAGATACGCAGTATTTT	CASSSLALSTDTQYF
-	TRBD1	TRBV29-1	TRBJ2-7	TGCAGCGTAGACGGGACAGGCGGCTCCTACGAGCAGTACTTC	CSVDGTGGSYEQYF
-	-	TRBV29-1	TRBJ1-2	TGCAGCGCCCGCGGGGGCTCTCACCTCTATGGCTACACCTTC	CSARGGSHLYGYTF
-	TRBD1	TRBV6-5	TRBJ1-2	TGTGCCAGCAGCCGCGACAGGGGCTATGGCTACACCTTC	CASSRDRGYGYTF
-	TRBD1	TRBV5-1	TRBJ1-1	TGCGCCAGCAGCTTAGCGGGACAGCGGAACACTGAAGCTTTCTTT	CASSLAGQRNTEAFF
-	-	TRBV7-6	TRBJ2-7	TGTGCCAGCAGCTTAGACCGTCAGGGGCTCTACGAGCAGTACTTC	CASSLDRQGLYEQYF
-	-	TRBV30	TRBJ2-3	TGTGCCTGGAGTGTACTAGCATCAGATACGCAGTATTTT	CAWSVLASDTQYF
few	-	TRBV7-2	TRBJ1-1	TGTGCCAGCAGCTACTCGGCCAGGGCGCTCACTGAAGCTTTCTTT	CASSYSARALTEAFF
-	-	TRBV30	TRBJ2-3	TGTGCCTGGAGTTACGAAGATACGCAGTATTTT	CAWSYEDTQYF
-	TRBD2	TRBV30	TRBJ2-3	TGTGCCTGGATCCCTATTGGACGGACTAGCGGGACAGATACGCAGTATTTT	CAWIPIGRTSGTDTQYF